This section outlines one T cell receptor beta chain sequence together with its context. The clone's antigen remains unknown. Per-nucleotide qualities are absent, and no much larger clonotype sits a single base away. This record belongs to a study of T cell responses to AZD1222 COVID-19 vaccine listed by TCRdb under 2021. A note on the overall study: TCR sequencing was performed for 230 to 250 trial participants, of whom about 200 were given two doses of AZD1222 and some 25 were given two doses of MenACWY control vaccine. Trial participants were enrolled by age into 18-55, 56-69 and 70-plus year subgroups, with around 150, 28 and 57 TCR-sequenced participants respectively. Findings and caveats that apply to the study as a whole: After two AZD1222 doses, spike-specific TCR breadth and depth were significantly higher than at day 0 and than in MenACWY recipients. Because no samples from the day 14 peak response were available, repertoires could be characterized only after the peak T cell response. Most participants were white British and females outnumbered males, and the authors suggested that clonal diversity may have been underestimated. Reportedly, almost half of the unique spike-specific TCRs recognized epitopes lying outside the regions that are mutated in the B.1.351 and B.1.1.7 variants. CD4 TCRs associated with the vaccine covered the entire spike protein, and the dominant responses were in regions 160-218 and 743-854. Conclusions about previously exposed vaccinees are limited, since just a handful of AZD1222 recipients were seropositive for SARS-CoV-2 at baseline. In the small 56-69-year group, the increase in depth fell short of significance, most likely because of low power.

The CDR3 regions of human TCRbeta chains were analyzed by immunosequencing. For the original study's pipeline: TCRs in the repertoires were compared against a reference library of SARS-CoV-2-specific TCRs that had been generated with the MIRA antigen-specificity platform. Breadth was defined as the fraction of unique TCRs that were SARS-CoV-2-associated, and depth was defined as the fraction of total T cells that were SARS-CoV-2-associated. Using the MIRA data, each spike-specific TCR was mapped to the spike region that the TCR reacts to and placed in a CD4 or CD8 class. Log10-transformed breadth and depth values were compared by one-way ANOVA with Sidak's multiple comparisons tests. TCRdb took over this immuneACCESS table, retaining in-frame rearrangements with V and J assigned. Such tables are incomplete; in checked studies, under half of the missing clones stem from an unresolved V gene, and the remainder is unexplained. V and J calls and clone size are copied from that table; D and trimming were computed from the DNA. This sample has 130,000 or so clones in its table, and roughly 89% of those were observed once. The leading ten clones occupy 7.5% to 9.5% of the sample.

The time point label for this specimen denotes: about 28 days (+/-7) after the second vaccine dose. Per the publication, the treatment or condition label means: meningococcal conjugate vaccine given as trial control. The vaccinee samples were drawn from two UK trials, COV001 and COV002, one of which was a single-blind randomized controlled phase 2/3 trial testing AZD1222 (ChAdOx1 nCoV-19) in healthy adults. For TCRbeta chain sequencing, PBMC samples were collected from trial participants at day 0 and at day 28 after the second dose. The V end loses 5 bases and the J end loses 7 bases, and a stretch of 15 bases separates them. The cysteine opens and the phenylalanine closes a CDR3 of 14 amino acids. Solely the CDR3 DNA is kept, with 42 bases framed from the first base. CDR1 and CDR2 (LGHNT, FRNRAP) derive from the germline V gene.

Sequencing was performed on peripheral blood, taken 28 days after the second dose of the MenACWY control vaccine. The rearranged segments are TRBV12-5 and TRBJ1-5; the D gene is perhaps TRBD1, on 5 matching bases. The receptor's source is an adult who received the MenACWY meningococcal vaccine as a control. The nucleotide sequence is given as TGTGCTAGTGGTACTGGACAAACCGGACAGCCCCAGCATTTT. Its product reads: CASGTGQTGQPQHF.